The present T cell receptor (beta chain) was sequenced within a study of cytomegalovirus exposure and HLA in healthy donors. General observations from the study: A missense DCLRE1C variant was associated with V- and J-gene trimming of TCR beta chains in a later analysis, and an independent cohort replicated the association.

The PCR had 60 Vbeta and 13 Jbeta primers. Using immunoSEQ multiplex PCR, the repertoire was profiled, and TCRdb retains in-frame clones only, with some absent. Among around 200,000 clones listed, more than 60% were seen once. Trimming pared 2 bases from V and 2 bases from J, leaving 11 bases between. The CDR3 sequence is 15 residues long. The germline V gene has CDR1 SGHRS and CDR2 YFSETQ. Note on this clone: The antigen remains unidentified. Distinct nucleotide sequences in the sample also encode this CDR3.

The V call is TRBV5-1, the J call TRBJ1-5; a possible D gene is TRBD1 (5 bases). The material sequenced was PBMCs. The sequence was obtained from a woman in her sixties or seventies in good health and CMV-seropositive. The CDR3, as DNA: TGCGCCAGCAGCTTAGGAGGGGTAGGCAATCAGCCCCAGCATTTT. It encodes CASSLGGVGNQPQHF.